These T cell receptor beta chains were read from a single sample in a study of OX40 agonist ivuxolimab in advanced cancers. The data were produced by immunoSEQ multiplex PCR, yet TCRdb's version contains in-frame clones alone and is incomplete. Of over 70,000 clones listed, over 80% are singletons. Sequenced here: CD4+ or CD8+ T cells sorted from blood, sampled in a trial of the OX40 agonist ivuxolimab. The origin of the receptors is an adult with an advanced solid tumor such as melanoma, head and neck, liver or kidney cancer. Each CDR3 is given with its conserved first and last residue. A D gene is named only where the DNA matches it firmly. Clone size appears in some rows only: once, few, many, or a class for an expanded clone.

cdr3_nt: TGTGCCAGCAGTTTACGGGGGACTAGCAATCAGCCCCAGCATTTT
cdr3_aa: CASSLRGTSNQPQHF
d_call: -
j_call: TRBJ1-5
v_call: TRBV28
clone_size: -

cdr3_nt: TGTGCCAGCAGTTTATCGGGGTATACGCAGTATTTT
cdr3_aa: CASSLSGYTQYF
d_call: -
j_call: TRBJ2-3
v_call: TRBV27
clone_size: once

cdr3_nt: TGCGCCAGCAGCTTGGAGGTTTGGGGGAGCCAAGGCTACGAGCAGTACTTC
cdr3_aa: CASSLEVWGSQGYEQYF
d_call: -
j_call: TRBJ2-7
v_call: TRBV5-1
clone_size: -

cdr3_nt: TGTGCCAGCAGAGAGGGGACAGGGACCCCCTCCTACGAGCAGTACTTC
cdr3_aa: CASREGTGTPSYEQYF
d_call: TRBD1
j_call: TRBJ2-7
v_call: TRBV2
clone_size: once

cdr3_nt: TGTGCCAGTAGTCTCGCTGGGGGGGTGGGGACTAGCGTCCTCACAGATACGCAGTATTTT
cdr3_aa: CASSLAGGVGTSVLTDTQYF
d_call: TRBD2
j_call: TRBJ2-3
v_call: TRBV19
clone_size: -

cdr3_nt: TGTGCCAGCAGTTACGGGCAGTATCAGCCCCAGCATTTT
cdr3_aa: CASSYGQYQPQHF
d_call: -
j_call: TRBJ1-5
v_call: TRBV6-5
clone_size: -

cdr3_nt: TGTGCCAGTAGTGCCCAGACAGATACGCAGTATTTT
cdr3_aa: CASSAQTDTQYF
d_call: -
j_call: TRBJ2-3
v_call: TRBV19
clone_size: -

cdr3_nt: TGTGCCAGCAGCCCCGAAGGGACGCGGGAAAAACTGTTTTTT
cdr3_aa: CASSPEGTREKLFF
d_call: -
j_call: TRBJ1-4
v_call: TRBV6-5
clone_size: -

cdr3_nt: TGTGCCGAACAGGGGCCCACCTCTAGCACAGATACGCAGTATTTT
cdr3_aa: CAEQGPTSSTDTQYF
d_call: TRBD1
j_call: TRBJ2-3
v_call: TRBV7-9
clone_size: few

cdr3_nt: TGTGCCAGTAGTATAGATCGGACTAGCGGGTCTTACGAGCAGTACTTC
cdr3_aa: CASSIDRTSGSYEQYF
d_call: TRBD2
j_call: TRBJ2-7
v_call: TRBV19
clone_size: -